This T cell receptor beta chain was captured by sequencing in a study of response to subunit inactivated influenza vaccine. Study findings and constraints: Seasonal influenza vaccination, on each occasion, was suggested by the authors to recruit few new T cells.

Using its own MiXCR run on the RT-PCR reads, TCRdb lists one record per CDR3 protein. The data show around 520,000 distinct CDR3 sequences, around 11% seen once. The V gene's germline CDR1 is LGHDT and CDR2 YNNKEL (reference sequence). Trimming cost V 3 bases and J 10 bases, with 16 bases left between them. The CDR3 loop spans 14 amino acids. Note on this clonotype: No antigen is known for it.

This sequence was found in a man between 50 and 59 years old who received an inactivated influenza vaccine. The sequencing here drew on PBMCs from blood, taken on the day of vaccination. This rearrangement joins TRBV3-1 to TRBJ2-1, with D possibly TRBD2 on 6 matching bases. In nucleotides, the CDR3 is TGTGCCAGCAGCCATAGTGTTCGGGGGATCGAGCAGTTCTTC. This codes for CASSHSVRGIEQFF.